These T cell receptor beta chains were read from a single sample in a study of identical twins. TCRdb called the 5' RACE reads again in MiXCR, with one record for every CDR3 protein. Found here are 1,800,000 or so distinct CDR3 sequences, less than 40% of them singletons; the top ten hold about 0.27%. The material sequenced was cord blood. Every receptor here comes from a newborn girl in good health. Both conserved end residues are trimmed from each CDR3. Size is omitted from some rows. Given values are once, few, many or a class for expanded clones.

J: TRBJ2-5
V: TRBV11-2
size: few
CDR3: ASSRNRQGETQY

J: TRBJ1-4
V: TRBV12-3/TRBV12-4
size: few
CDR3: ASSFGVTGNEKLF

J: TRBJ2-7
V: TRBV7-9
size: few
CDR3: ASSPQGSGRSYEQY

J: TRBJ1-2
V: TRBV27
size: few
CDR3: ASSLRDRGLDGYT

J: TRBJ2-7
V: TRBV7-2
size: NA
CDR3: ASSPRSSGTSEIYEQY

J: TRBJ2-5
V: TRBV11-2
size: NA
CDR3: ASSLVGSHEQY

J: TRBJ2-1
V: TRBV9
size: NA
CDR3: ASTIVGDSGEQF

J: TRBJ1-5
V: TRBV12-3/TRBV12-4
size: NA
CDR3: ASILGTGGQPQH

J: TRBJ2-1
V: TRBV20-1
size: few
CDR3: SASGRVGSYNEQF

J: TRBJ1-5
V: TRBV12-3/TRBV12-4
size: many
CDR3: ASSRTGRRNQPQH

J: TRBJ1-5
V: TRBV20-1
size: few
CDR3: SADKGQVNQPQH

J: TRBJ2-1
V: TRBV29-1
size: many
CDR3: SVRGLAGERRVDNEQF

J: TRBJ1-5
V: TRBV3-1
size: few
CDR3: ASSSGTGGFSQPQH

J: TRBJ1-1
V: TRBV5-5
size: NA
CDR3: ASSQGQGLWAF

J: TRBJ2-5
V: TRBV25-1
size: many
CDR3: ASSDGTGSRETQY

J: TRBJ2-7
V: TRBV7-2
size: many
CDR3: ASSRLRGEQY

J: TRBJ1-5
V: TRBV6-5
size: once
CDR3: ASRGVTDNQPQH

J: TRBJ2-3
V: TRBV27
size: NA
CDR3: ASSFDRGGDTQY

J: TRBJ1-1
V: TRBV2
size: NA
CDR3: ARDNTEAF

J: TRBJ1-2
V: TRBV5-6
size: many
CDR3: ASSFYRSNYGYT

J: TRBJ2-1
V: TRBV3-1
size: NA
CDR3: ASSQKERGRDEQF

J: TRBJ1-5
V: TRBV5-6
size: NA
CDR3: ASSLGPSGYSNQPQH

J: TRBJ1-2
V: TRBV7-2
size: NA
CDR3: ASSLDRNCGYT

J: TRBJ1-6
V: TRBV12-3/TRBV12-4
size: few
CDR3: ASSRDQNSPLH

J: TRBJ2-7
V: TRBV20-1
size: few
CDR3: SARRTSRYEQY

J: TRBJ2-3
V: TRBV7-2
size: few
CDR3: ASSWTGSVSTDTQY

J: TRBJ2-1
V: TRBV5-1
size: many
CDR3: ASSGTSGIVPEREQF

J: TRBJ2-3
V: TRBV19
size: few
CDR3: ASSTYRDSSTDTQY

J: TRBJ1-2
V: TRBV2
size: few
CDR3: ASSEALKATNYGYT

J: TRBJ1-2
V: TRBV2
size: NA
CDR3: ASSAPGPHGYT

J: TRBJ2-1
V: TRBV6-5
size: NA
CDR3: ASKGTSGHNEQF

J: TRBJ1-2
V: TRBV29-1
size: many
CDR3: SVEDSNYGYT

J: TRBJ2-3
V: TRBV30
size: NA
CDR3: AWRGRQASTDTQY

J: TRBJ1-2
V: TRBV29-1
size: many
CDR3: SVEPSGYT

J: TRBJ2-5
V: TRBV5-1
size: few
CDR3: ASSLVVAGVQETQY

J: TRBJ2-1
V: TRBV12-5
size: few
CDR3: ASGLEYEQF

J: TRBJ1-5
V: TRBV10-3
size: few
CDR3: AISDASTGANSNQPQH

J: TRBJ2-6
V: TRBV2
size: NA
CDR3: ASSIGTGKANVLT

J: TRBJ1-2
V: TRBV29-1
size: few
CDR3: SVGVGTTNYGYT

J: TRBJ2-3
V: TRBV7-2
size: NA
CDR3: ASQPGQWRDTQY

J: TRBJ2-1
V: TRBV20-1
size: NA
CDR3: SAERGDEQF

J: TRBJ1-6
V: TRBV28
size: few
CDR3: ASSLHNRVAYNSPLH

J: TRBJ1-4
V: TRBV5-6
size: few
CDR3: ASSLTAGREKLF

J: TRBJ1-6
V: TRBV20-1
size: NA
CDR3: SAPKAGGDYNSPLH

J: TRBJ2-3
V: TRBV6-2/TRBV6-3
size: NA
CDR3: ASSYRTSARTDTQY